These T cell receptor beta chains were read from a single sample in a study of shared clonotypes between healthy human individuals. TCRdb's copy holds only in-frame clones and misses some; the assay was immunoSEQ multiplex PCR. The profile covers hundreds of thousands of clones, with about 97% appearing a single time and approximately 0.057% taken by the ten largest. The sequencing input was naive CD4+ T cells sorted from blood. The receptor source for this set is a woman aged 25 to 39 in good health. The CDR3 runs from the conserved cysteine through the conserved F or W. The D gene is left open where the match is weak. Expanded clones get a size class; other rows say once, few or many, or leave the size out.

>TRBJ1-1|NA|TRBV25-1|NA
CAGFRCTEAFF
TGTGCCGGATTTCGGTGCACTGAAGCTTTCTTT
>TRBJ1-2|NA|TRBV6-1|NA
CASSPTRITYGYTF
TGTGCCAGCAGTCCTACGAGGATTACCTATGGCTACACCTTC
>TRBJ2-7|NA|TRBV11-3|NA
CASSVGSTYEQYF
TGTGCCAGCAGCGTCGGGAGTACCTACGAGCAGTACTTC
>TRBJ1-4|NA|TRBV5-1|TRBD1
CASSLAGQGATGAEKLFF
TGCGCCAGCAGCTTGGCGGGACAGGGGGCCACGGGTGCTGAAAAACTGTTTTTT
>TRBJ2-2|NA|TRBV5-1|TRBD1
CASSKGQTNTGELFF
TGCGCCAGCAGCAAGGGACAGACGAACACCGGGGAGCTGTTTTTT
>TRBJ2-7|NA|TRBV6-1|TRBD1
CASSSGQGASYEQYF
TGTGCCAGCAGTTCAGGACAGGGGGCGTCCTACGAGCAGTACTTC
>TRBJ1-3|NA|TRBV7-6|NA
CASSPKTLGNTIYF
TGTGCCAGCAGCCCAAAAACACTCGGAAACACCATATATTTT
>TRBJ2-7|NA|TRBV5-1|TRBD1
CASSQGPPGQGYEQYF
TGCGCCAGCAGCCAAGGTCCCCCTGGACAGGGATACGAGCAGTACTTC
>TRBJ2-3|NA|TRBV9|TRBD2
CASSVGRTGGLGTDTQYF
TGTGCCAGCAGCGTAGGGAGAACGGGAGGGCTTGGAACAGATACGCAGTATTTT
>TRBJ2-1|NA|TRBV30|NA
CAWSVGDYWSYNEQFF
TGTGCCTGGAGTGTAGGGGATTACTGGTCCTACAATGAGCAGTTCTTC
>TRBJ2-2|NA|TRBV2|TRBD1
CASSDRSTGGNTGELFF
TGTGCCAGCAGTGACCGGTCGACAGGGGGGAACACCGGGGAGCTGTTTTTT
>TRBJ2-7|NA|TRBV7-6|NA
CASSLADSDPAYEQYF
TGTGCCAGCAGCTTAGCGGATTCGGACCCAGCCTACGAGCAGTACTTC
>TRBJ2-3|NA|TRBV6-4|NA
CASSDETGSTDTQYF
TGTGCCAGCAGTGACGAAACAGGGTCAACAGATACGCAGTATTTT
>TRBJ1-2|NA|TRBV28|NA
CASSLEGFYGYTF
TGTGCCAGCAGTTTGGAGGGCTTCTATGGCTACACCTTC
>TRBJ2-1|NA|TRBV10-2|TRBD2
CASSEYSSGNHNEQFF
TGCGCCAGCAGTGAGTATTCTAGCGGGAATCACAATGAGCAGTTCTTC
>TRBJ2-7|NA|TRBV11-1|NA
CASSPIAAENAYEQYF
TGTGCCAGCAGCCCCATCGCGGCGGAAAATGCCTACGAGCAGTACTTC
>TRBJ2-3|NA|TRBV5-4|NA
CASSPGTPADTQYF
TGTGCCAGCAGCCCCGGGACTCCCGCAGATACGCAGTATTTT
>TRBJ2-3|NA|TRBV19|TRBD2
CASSMRAGTTDTQYF
TGTGCCAGTAGTATGCGAGCGGGAACCACAGATACGCAGTATTTT
>TRBJ2-2|NA|TRBV19|NA
CASSMLSGASTGELFF
TGTGCCAGTAGTATGTTGAGCGGCGCGAGCACCGGGGAGCTGTTTTTT
>TRBJ1-1|NA|TRBV6-1|TRBD1
CASKDRGHAFF
TGTGCCAGCAAGGACAGGGGGCATGCTTTCTTT
>TRBJ1-4|NA|TRBV29-1|NA
CSVSWPSGKLFF
TGCAGCGTCTCCTGGCCAAGCGGAAAACTGTTTTTT
>TRBJ2-7|NA|TRBV7-2|TRBD2
CASSLVGGRGSYEQYF
TGTGCCAGCAGCTTAGTCGGCGGGAGGGGCTCCTACGAGCAGTACTTC
>TRBJ2-1|NA|TRBV19|TRBD2
CASSKAGAGNEQFF
TGTGCCAGTAGTAAAGCGGGAGCGGGCAATGAGCAGTTCTTC
>TRBJ2-3|NA|TRBV23-1|TRBD2
CASSHYGLAVSTDTQYF
TGCGCCAGCAGTCACTACGGACTAGCGGTTAGCACAGATACGCAGTATTTT
>TRBJ2-3|NA|TRBV15|NA
CATSRDQRTLTDTQYF
TGTGCCACCAGCAGAGATCAGCGGACACTCACAGATACGCAGTATTTT
>TRBJ1-5|NA|TRBV6-1|NA
CASSEAQGFPNQPQHF
TGTGCCAGCAGTGAAGCTCAGGGGTTCCCCAATCAGCCCCAGCATTTT
>TRBJ1-1|NA|TRBV27|NA
CASSPGPGRLDTEAFF
TGTGCCAGCAGCCCCGGGCCAGGGCGGTTGGACACTGAAGCTTTCTTT
>TRBJ2-1|NA|TRBV11-2|TRBD2
CASRTWGGRDNEQFF
TGTGCCAGCAGGACCTGGGGCGGGAGGGACAATGAGCAGTTCTTC
>TRBJ2-7|once|TRBV5-1|TRBD1
CASSSGRDRASDEQYF
TGCGCCAGCAGCTCGGGCCGGGACAGGGCTTCTGACGAGCAGTACTTC